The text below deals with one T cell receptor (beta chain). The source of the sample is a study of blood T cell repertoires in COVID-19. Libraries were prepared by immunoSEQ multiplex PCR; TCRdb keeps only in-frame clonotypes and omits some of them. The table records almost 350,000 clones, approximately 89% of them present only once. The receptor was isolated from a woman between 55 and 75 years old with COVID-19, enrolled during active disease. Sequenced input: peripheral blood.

For the CDR3, the DNA is TGTGCCAGCACCGCCGGAACAGGACAGCCCCAGCATTTT. Its protein is CASTAGTGQPQHF. The rearrangement links TRBV6-5 to TRBJ1-5; possible D gene TRBD1, 5 bases. The germline V gene encodes CDR1 MNHEY and CDR2 SVGAGI. V lost 7 bases and J 7 bases, leaving 14 bases between the germline ends. CDR3 length equals 13 residues.